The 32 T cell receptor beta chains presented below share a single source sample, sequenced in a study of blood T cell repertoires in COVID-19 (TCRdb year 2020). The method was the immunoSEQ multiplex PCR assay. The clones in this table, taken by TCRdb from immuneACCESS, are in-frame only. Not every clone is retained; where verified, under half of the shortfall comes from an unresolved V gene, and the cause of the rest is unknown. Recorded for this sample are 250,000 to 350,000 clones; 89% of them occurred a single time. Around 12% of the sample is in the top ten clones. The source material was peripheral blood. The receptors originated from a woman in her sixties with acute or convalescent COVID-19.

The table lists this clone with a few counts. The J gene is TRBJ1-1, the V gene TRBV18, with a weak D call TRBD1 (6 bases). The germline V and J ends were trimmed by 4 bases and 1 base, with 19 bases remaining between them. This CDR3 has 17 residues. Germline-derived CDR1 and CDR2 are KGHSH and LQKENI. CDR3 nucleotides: TGTGCCAGCTCACTACTCGCCCCTACAGGGACGAACACTGAAGCTTTCTTT. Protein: CASSLLAPTGTNTEAFF.

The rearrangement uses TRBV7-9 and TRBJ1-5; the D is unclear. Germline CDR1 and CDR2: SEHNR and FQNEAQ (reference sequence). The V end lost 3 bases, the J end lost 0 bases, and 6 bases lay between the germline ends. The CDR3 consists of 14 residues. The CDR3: CASSFRDSNQPQHF. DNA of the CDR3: TGTGCCAGCAGCTTCCGGGATAGCAATCAGCCCCAGCATTTT. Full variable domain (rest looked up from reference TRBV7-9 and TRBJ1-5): DTGVSQNPRHKITKRGQNVTFRCDPISEHNRLYWYRQTLGQGPEFLTYFQNEAQLEKSRLLSDRFSAERPKGSFSTLEIQRTEQGDSAMYLCASSFRDSNQPQHFGDGTRLSIL.

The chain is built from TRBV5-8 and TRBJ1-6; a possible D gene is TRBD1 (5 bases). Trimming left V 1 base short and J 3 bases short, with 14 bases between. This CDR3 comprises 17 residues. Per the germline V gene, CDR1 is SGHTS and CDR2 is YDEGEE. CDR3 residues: CASSLSPGFDYNSPLHF. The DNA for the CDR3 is TGTGCCAGCAGCTTGTCTCCAGGGTTTGACTATAATTCACCCCTCCACTTT.

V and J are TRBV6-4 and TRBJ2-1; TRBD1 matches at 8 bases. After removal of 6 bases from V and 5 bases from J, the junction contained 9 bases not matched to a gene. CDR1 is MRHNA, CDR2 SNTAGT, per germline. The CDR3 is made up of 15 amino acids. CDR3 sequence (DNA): TGTGCCAGCAGCGAGTCGAGACAGGGGAACAATGAGCAGTTCTTC. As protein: CASSESRQGNNEQFF.

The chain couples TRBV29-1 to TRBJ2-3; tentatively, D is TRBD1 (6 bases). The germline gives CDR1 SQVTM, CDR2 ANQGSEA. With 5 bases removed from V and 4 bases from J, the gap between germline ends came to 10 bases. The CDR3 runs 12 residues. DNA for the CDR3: TGCAGCGTTCGACAGGCGGCAGATACGCAGTATTTT. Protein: CSVRQAADTQYF.

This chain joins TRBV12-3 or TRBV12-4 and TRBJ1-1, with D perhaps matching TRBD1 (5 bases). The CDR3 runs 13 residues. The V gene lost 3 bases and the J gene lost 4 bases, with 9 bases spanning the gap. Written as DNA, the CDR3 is TGTGCCAGCAGTTTTTGGGGGGGCACTGAAGCTTTCTTT. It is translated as CASSFWGGTEAFF.

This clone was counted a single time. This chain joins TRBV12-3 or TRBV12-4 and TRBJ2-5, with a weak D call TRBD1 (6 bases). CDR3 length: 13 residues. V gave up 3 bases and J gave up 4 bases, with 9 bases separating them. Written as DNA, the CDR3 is TGTGCCAGCAGTTTGGGGGCGGTAGAGACCCAGTACTTC. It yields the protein CASSLGAVETQYF.

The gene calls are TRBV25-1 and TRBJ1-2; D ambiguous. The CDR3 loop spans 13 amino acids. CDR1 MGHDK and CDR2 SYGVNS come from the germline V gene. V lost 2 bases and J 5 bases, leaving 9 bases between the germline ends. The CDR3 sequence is CASSEAGRYGYTF. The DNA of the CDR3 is TGTGCCAGCAGTGAAGCGGGCCGTTATGGCTACACCTTC.

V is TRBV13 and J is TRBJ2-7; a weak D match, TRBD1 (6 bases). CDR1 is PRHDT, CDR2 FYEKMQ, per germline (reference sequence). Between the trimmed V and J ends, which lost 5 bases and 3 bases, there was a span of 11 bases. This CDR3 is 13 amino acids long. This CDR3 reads CASSPDSDYEQYF. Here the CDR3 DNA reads TGTGCCAGCAGCCCGGACAGTGACTACGAGCAGTACTTC.

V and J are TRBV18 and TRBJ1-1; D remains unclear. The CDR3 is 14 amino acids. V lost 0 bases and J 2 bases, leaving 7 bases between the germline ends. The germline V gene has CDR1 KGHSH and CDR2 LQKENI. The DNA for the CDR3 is TGTGCCAGCTCACCACCGGCGGGCAACACTGAAGCTTTCTTT. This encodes CASSPPAGNTEAFF.

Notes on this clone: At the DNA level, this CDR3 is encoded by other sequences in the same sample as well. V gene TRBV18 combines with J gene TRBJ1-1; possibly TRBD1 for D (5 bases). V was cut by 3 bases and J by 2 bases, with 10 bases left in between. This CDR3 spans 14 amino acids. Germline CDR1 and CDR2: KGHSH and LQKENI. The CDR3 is CASSPARENTEAFF. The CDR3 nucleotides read TGTGCCAGCTCACCCGCCAGGGAAAACACTGAAGCTTTCTTT.

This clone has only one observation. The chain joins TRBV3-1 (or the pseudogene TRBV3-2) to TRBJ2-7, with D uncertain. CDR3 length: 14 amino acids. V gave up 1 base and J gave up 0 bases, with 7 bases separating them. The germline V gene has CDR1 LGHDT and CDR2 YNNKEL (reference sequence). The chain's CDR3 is CASSQGQNSYEQYF. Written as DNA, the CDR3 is TGTGCCAGCAGCCAAGGGCAGAACTCCTACGAGCAGTACTTC.

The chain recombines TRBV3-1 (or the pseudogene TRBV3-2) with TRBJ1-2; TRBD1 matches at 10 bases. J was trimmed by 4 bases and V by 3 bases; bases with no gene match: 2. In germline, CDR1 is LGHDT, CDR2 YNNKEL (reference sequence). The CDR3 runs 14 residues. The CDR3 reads CASSQGQGRYGYTF. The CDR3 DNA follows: TGTGCCAGCAGCCAGGGACAGGGGCGCTATGGCTACACCTTC.

The CDR3 sequence: CSASVRGAYEQYF. CDR3 DNA sequence: TGCAGTGCTAGTGTGCGGGGGGCTTACGAGCAGTACTTC. The chain uses TRBV20-1 and TRBJ2-7, with TRBD2 identical over 8 bases. Germline V lookup: CDR1 DFQATT, CDR2 SNEGSKA (reference sequence). V gave up 3 bases and J gave up 4 bases; unmatched junction bases: 5. The length of the CDR3 is 13 residues.

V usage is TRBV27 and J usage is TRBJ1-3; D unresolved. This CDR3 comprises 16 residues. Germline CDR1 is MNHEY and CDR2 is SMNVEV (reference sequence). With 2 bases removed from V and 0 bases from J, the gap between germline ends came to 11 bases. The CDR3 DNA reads TGTGCCAGCAGTTTACTGGGTGCTAGCTCTGGAAACACCATATATTTT. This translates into CASSLLGASSGNTIYF.

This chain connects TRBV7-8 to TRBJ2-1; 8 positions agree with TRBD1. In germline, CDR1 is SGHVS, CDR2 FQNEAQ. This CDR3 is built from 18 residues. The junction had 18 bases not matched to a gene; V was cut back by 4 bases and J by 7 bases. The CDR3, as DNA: TGTGCCAGCAGCTCAGAGGACAGGGTAGGGCGAGGGTGGAATGAGCAGTTCTTC. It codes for CASSSEDRVGRGWNEQFF.

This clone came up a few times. CDR3 sequence (DNA): TGTGCCAGTAGTGTCCCCGGGAGAGGGAAGGGGACTGAAGCTTTCTTT. It is translated as CASSVPGRGKGTEAFF. The chain is built from TRBV19 and TRBJ1-1, with D possibly TRBD1 on 5 matching bases. The CDR3 contains 16 residues. The germline CDR1 and CDR2 sequences are LNHDA and SQIVND (reference sequence). V shed 5 bases and J shed 5 bases, with 21 bases lying between them.

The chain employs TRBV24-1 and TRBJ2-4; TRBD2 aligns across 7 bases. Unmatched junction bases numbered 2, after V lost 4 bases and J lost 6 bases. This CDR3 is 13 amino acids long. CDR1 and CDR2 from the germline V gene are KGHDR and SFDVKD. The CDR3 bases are TGTGCCACCAGTGACGGCGGGAGAAACATTCAGTACTTC. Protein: CATSDGGRNIQYF.

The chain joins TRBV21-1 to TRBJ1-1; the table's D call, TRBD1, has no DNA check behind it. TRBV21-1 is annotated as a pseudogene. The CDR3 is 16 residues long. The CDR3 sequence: CASSFRRTGSSPEAFF. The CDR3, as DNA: TGTGCCAGCAGCTTCCGCAGGACAGGATCGTCCCCTGAAGCTTTCTTT.

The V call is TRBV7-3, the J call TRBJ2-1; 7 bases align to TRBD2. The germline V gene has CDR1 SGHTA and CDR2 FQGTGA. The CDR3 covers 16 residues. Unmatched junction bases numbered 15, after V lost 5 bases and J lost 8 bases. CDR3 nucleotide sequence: TGTGCCAGCAGCCCCTTTCTGACGGGAGGTATCTATGAGCAGTTCTTC. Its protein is CASSPFLTGGIYEQFF.

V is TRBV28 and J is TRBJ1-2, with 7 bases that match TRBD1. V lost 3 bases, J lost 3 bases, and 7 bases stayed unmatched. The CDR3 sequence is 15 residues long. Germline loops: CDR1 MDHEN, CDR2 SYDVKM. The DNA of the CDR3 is TGTGCCAGCAGTTTGGGACAGCCTAAGGACTATGGCTACACCTTC. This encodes CASSLGQPKDYGYTF.

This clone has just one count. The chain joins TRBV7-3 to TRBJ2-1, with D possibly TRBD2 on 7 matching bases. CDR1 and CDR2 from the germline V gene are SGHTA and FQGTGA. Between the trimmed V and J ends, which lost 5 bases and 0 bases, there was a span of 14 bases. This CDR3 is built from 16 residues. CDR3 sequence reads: CASSVMGGRSYNEQFF. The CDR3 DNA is TGTGCCAGCAGCGTAATGGGGGGGCGCTCCTACAATGAGCAGTTCTTC.

The CDR3 spells CASSQGQGNYNEQFF. CDR3 DNA sequence: TGCGCCAGCAGCCAAGGACAGGGAAACTACAATGAGCAGTTCTTC. V usage is TRBV4-1 and J usage is TRBJ2-1; 7 positions agree with TRBD1. The CDR3 length is 15 residues. With 1 base clipped from V and 3 bases from J, the junction kept 3 bases outside the gene matches. Germline V CDR1 and CDR2: MGHRA, YSYEKL.

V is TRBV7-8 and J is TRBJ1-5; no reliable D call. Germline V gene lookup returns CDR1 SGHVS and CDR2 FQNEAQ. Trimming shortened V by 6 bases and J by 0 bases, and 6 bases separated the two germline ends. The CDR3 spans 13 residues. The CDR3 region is CASSSVSNQPQHF. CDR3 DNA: TGTGCCAGCAGTTCTGTTAGCAATCAGCCCCAGCATTTT.

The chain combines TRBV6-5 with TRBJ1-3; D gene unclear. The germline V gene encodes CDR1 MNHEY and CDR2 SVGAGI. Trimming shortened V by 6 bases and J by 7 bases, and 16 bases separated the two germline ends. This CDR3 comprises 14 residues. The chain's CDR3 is CASSPVPKRNTIYF. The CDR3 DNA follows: TGTGCCAGCAGCCCGGTCCCGAAGCGGAACACCATATATTTT.

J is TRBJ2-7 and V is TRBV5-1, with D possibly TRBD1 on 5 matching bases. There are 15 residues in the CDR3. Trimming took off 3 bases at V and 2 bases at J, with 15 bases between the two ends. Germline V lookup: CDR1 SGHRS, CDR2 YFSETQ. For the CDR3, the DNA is TGCGCCAGCAGCTCTCCGGACACTGCTACCTACGAGCAGTACTTC. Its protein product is CASSSPDTATYEQYF.

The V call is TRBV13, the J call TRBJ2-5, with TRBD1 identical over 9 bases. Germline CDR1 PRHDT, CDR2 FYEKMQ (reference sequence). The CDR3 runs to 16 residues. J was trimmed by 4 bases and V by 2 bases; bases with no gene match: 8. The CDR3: CASSLSGPTGGETQYF. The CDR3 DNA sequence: TGTGCCAGCAGCTTAAGTGGCCCGACAGGGGGAGAGACCCAGTACTTC.

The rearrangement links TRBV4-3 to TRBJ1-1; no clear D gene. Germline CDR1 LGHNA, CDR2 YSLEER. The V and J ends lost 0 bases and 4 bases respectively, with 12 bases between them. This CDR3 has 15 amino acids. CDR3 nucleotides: TGCGCCAGCAGCCAAGATCGGAACCGCGGCACTGAAGCTTTCTTT. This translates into CASSQDRNRGTEAFF.

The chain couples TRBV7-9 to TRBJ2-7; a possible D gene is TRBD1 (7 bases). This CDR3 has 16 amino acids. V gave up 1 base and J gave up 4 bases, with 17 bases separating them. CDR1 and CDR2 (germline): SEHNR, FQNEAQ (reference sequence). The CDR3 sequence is CASSLVSPQGGYEQYF. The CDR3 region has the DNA TGTGCCAGCAGCTTAGTTTCCCCCCAGGGGGGATACGAGCAGTACTTC. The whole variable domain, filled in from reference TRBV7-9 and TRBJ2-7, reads DTGVSQNPRHKITKRGQNVTFRCDPISEHNRLYWYRQTLGQGPEFLTYFQNEAQLEKSRLLSDRFSAERPKGSFSTLEIQRTEQGDSAMYLCASSLVSPQGGYEQYFGPGTRLTVT.

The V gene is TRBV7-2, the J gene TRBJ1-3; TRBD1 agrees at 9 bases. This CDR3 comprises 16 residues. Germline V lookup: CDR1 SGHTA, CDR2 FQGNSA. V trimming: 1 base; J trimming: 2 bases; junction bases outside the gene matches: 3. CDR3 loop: CASSLGGQGPGNTIYF. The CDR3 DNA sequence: TGTGCCAGCAGCTTAGGCGGACAGGGGCCTGGAAACACCATATATTTT.

CDR3 in amino acids: CASSGRWTGIGVGELFF. The CDR3 DNA reads TGTGCCAGCAGTGGCCGGTGGACAGGCATTGGGGTCGGGGAGCTGTTTTTT. This chain joins TRBV6-1 and TRBJ2-2; TRBD1 agrees at 7 bases. Trimming removed 4 bases from V and 7 bases from J; junction bases left unmatched: 15. In germline, CDR1 is MNHNS, CDR2 SASEGT. CDR3 length: 17 residues.

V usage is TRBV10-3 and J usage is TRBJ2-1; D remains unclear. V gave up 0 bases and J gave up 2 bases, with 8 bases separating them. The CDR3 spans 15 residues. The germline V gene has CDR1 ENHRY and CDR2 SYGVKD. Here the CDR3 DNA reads TGTGCCATCAGTGAGTCAGCGCGCCCCTACAATGAGCAGTTCTTC. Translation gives CAISESARPYNEQFF.